The text below deals with one TCR beta chain. Its antigen is undetermined. Mismatch with germline at one junction end may stem from a read error. This PCR relied on a set of 60 Vbeta primers and 13 Jbeta primers. Sequencing was performed with immunoSEQ multiplex PCR; in TCRdb, only in-frame clones are kept and a portion is missing. Here the sample spans approximately 290,000 clones, approximately 80% being singletons. This sample was included in a study of cytomegalovirus exposure and HLA in healthy donors. Study outcomes and limitations: From TCR beta sequences, most subjects' HLA-A and HLA-B alleles were reportedly predicted accurately. Only CMV serostatus was available as immune exposure information. Most of the TCR beta V segments (in an earlier analysis) were productive either about 87% or about 30% of the time.

Germline V CDR1 and CDR2: SGHAT, FQNNGV. This CDR3 comprises 13 residues. Healthy bone marrow donors made up the donor group. The specimen was PBMCs. The sequence derives from a girl aged 2 to 10 in good health and CMV-seronegative. The V call is TRBV11-2, the J call TRBJ1-4; 8 bases are a match to TRBD1. Here the CDR3 DNA reads TGTGTCAGCAGCTCGTGGACAGGGGAAAAACTGTTTTTT. Translating it yields CVSSSWTGEKLFF.